This TCR beta chain came from a study of shared T cell receptors in the human thymus. CDR3 size: 16 residues. Germline CDR1 is SGHTS and CDR2 is YDEGEE. Trimming took off 1 base at V and 6 bases at J, with 14 bases between the two ends. Clones were sequenced by immunoSEQ multiplex PCR, and TCRdb holds only the in-frame ones, with some missing. Of hundreds of thousands of clones in the sample, roughly 88% were seen once. Separately, the same data were catalogued under a study of human thymus T cells. As that study records: Corrective surgery for congenital heart defects was being performed on the healthy Finnish infants who were the donors. Resections from corrective heart surgery provided thymus tissue. Seemingly biased V and J gene usage marked thymic and blood repertoires. Reports from related research described highly overlapping thymic repertoires among unrelated individuals.

Sequenced input: thymocytes. This TCR was recovered from a girl under three years old with a congenital heart defect. The V call is TRBV5-8, the J call TRBJ1-6; tentatively, D is TRBD1 (6 bases). This CDR3 is CASSLLAGASNSPLHF. CDR3 coding DNA: TGTGCCAGCAGCTTGTTGGCAGGGGCAAGTAATTCACCCCTCCACTTT.